These 4 T cell receptor beta chains share one sample of origin, sequenced in a study of shared clonotypes between healthy human individuals. Some clones are missing from TCRdb's copy, which holds only in-frame ones; the method was immunoSEQ multiplex PCR. The data show roughly 1,100,000 clones, with approximately 70% seen just once and over 1.3% held by the top ten. The specimen sequenced was memory CD4+ T cells sorted from blood. Subset of the sample: CD45RA-negative fraction. The receptors were sampled from a man in his late teens or twenties in good health.

The chain is built from TRBV30 and TRBJ1-5; weak D call: TRBD1 (5 bases). The CDR3 has 15 amino acids. V lost 0 bases to trimming and J lost 6 bases, with 15 bases between them. Germline assignment: CDR1 GTSNPN and CDR2 SVGIG (reference sequence). CDR3 protein: CAWSVRGSSVQPQHF. The CDR3 DNA reads as TGTGCCTGGAGTGTACGGGGGTCCTCGGTTCAGCCCCAGCATTTT.

CDR3 region: CASSKETQYF. In DNA, the CDR3 is TGTGCCAGCAGCAAAGAGACCCAGTACTTC. The rearrangement uses TRBV6-5 and TRBJ2-5; no firm D call. CDR1 and CDR2 from the germline V gene are MNHEY and SVGAGI. This CDR3 contains 10 residues. Trimming stripped 6 bases from V and 3 bases from J, with 2 bases between.

In this sample, this clone turned up once. Different DNA sequences within this sample yield the same CDR3. V is TRBV7-8 and J is TRBJ1-5; unclear D gene. The length of the CDR3 is 13 residues. CDR1 SGHVS and CDR2 FQNEAQ come from the germline V gene. V lost 2 bases to trimming and J lost 1 base, with 3 bases between them. The CDR3 loop is CASSLSSNQPQHF. The CDR3 DNA sequence: TGTGCCAGCAGCTTATCCAGCAATCAGCCCCAGCATTTT.

The rearrangement uses TRBV12-5 and TRBJ2-7; TRBD2 is a possible D gene (6 bases). The CDR3 is 15 amino acids. The germline V gene has CDR1 LGHNT and CDR2 FRNRAP. Trimming removed 0 bases at V and 3 bases at J, with 12 bases between. The CDR3 nucleotides are TGTGCTAGTGGTTTGGTGGACGGGAGCTACTACGAGCAGTACTTC. It yields the protein CASGLVDGSYYEQYF. The full variable domain, rest sourced from reference TRBV12-5 and TRBJ2-7, is DARVTQTPRHKVTEMGQEVTMRCQPILGHNTVFWYRQTMMQGLELLAYFRNRAPLDDSGMPKDRFSAEMPDATLATLKIQPSEPRDSAVYFCASGLVDGSYYEQYFGPGTRLTVT.